These 7 T cell receptor beta chains originate from one sample sequenced in a study of shared clonotypes between healthy human individuals. Some clones are missing from TCRdb's copy, which holds only in-frame ones; the method was immunoSEQ multiplex PCR. The profile shows around 690,000 clones, 90% of them singletons. Sequencing used memory CD8+ T cells from PBMCs. Subset here: CD45RO+ cells pooled with CCR7-negative TemRA cells. These receptors came from a man in his late teens or twenties in good health. Some clones in this sample may be carry-over from other donors' samples.

A word on this clone: The same CDR3 also results from other DNA sequences found in this sample. The rearrangement joins TRBV27 to TRBJ2-7; 8 bases map to TRBD1. Germline V gene lookup returns CDR1 MNHEY and CDR2 SMNVEV (reference sequence). This CDR3 contains 15 residues. Unmatched junction bases numbered 3, after V lost 2 bases and J lost 0 bases. The CDR3 coding sequence is TGTGCCAGCAGTTTAAGGACAGGGAGCTCCTACGAGCAGTACTTC. It yields the protein CASSLRTGSSYEQYF.

The chain is built from TRBV4-1 and TRBJ2-1; D is perhaps TRBD2 (6 bases). CDR1 is MGHRA, CDR2 YSYEKL, per germline. V lost 5 bases and J 1 base, leaving 18 bases between the germline ends. The CDR3 runs to 17 residues. The CDR3 DNA follows: TGCGCCAGCAGCACGCGACCCATTAGCGGATCCTACAATGAGCAGTTCTTC. Its protein is CASSTRPISGSYNEQFF.

The chain uses TRBV6-1 and TRBJ2-7, with 8 bases matching TRBD2. This CDR3 is built from 13 residues. J lost 0 bases, V lost 6 bases, and 1 base had no gene match. Germline V gene sequence: CDR1 MNHNS, CDR2 SASEGT. Written as DNA, the CDR3 is TGTGCCAGCAGGACTAGCGTCTCCTACGAGCAGTACTTC. This encodes CASRTSVSYEQYF.

Details on this clone: Other DNA sequences in this specimen translate into the identical CDR3. J is TRBJ1-1 and V is TRBV18, with a tentative D call TRBD1 (5 bases). The V and J ends lost 3 bases and 1 base respectively, with 6 bases between them. Germline loops: CDR1 KGHSH, CDR2 LQKENI. This CDR3 spans 13 amino acids. Written as DNA, the CDR3 is TGTGCCAGCTCACCTGGGGGGAACACTGAAGCTTTCTTT. This translates into CASSPGGNTEAFF.

V usage is TRBV11-2 and J usage is TRBJ2-1; 9 bases fit TRBD2. Germline V CDR1 and CDR2: SGHAT, FQNNGV. V lost 5 bases to trimming and J lost 5 bases; unmatched junction nucleotides: 13. This CDR3 spans 17 amino acids. Written as DNA, the CDR3 is TGTGCCAGCAGCGAACTAGGACGTAGCGGGAGACACAATGAGCAGTTCTTC. This gives the protein CASSELGRSGRHNEQFF. Full variable domain (rest looked up from reference TRBV11-2 and TRBJ2-1): EAGVAQSPRYKIIEKRQSVAFWCNPISGHATLYWYQQILGQGPKLLIQFQNNGVVDDSQLPKDRFSAERLKGVDSTLKIQPAKLEDSAVYLCASSELGRSGRHNEQFFGPGTRLTVL.

The rearrangement links TRBV19 to TRBJ2-7; 10 bases line up with TRBD1. Germline V lookup: CDR1 LNHDA, CDR2 SQIVND (reference sequence). This CDR3 is 14 amino acids long. The trim removed 6 bases at V and 1 base at J, leaving 3 bases unmatched. The CDR3: CASRRTGGSYEQYF. The DNA for the CDR3 is TGTGCCAGTAGACGGACAGGGGGGTCCTACGAGCAGTACTTC. The variable domain in full, with the rest retrieved from reference TRBV19 and TRBJ2-7, is DGGITQSPKYLFRKEGQNVTLSCEQNLNHDAMYWYRQDPGQGLRLIYYSQIVNDFQKGDIAEGYSVSREKKESFPLTVTSAQKNPTAFYLCASRRTGGSYEQYFGPGTRLTVT.

The CDR3 bases are TGTGCCAGCAGCTTAGCGGACAGGGAACATGAAGCTTTCTTT. This codes for CASSLADREHEAFF. The chain is built from TRBV7-8 and TRBJ1-1; 8 bases map to TRBD1. With V trimmed by 0 bases and J by 7 bases, 4 bases remained unmatched. The CDR3 contains 14 residues. Germline-derived CDR1 and CDR2 are SGHVS and FQNEAQ.